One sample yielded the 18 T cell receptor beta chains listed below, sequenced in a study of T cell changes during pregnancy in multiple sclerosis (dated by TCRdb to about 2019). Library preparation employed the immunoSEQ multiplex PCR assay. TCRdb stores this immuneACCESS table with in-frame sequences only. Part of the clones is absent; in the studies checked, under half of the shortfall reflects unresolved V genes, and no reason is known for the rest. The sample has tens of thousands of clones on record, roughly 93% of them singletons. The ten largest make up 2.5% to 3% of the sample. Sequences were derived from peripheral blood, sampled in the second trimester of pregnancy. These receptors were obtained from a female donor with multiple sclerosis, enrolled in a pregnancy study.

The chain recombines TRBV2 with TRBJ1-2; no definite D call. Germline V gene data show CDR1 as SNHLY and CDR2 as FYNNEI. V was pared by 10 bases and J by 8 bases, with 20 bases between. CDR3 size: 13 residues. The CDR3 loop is CATHEGQSQGYTF. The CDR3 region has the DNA TGTGCCACCCACGAGGGTCAATCCCAAGGCTACACCTTC.

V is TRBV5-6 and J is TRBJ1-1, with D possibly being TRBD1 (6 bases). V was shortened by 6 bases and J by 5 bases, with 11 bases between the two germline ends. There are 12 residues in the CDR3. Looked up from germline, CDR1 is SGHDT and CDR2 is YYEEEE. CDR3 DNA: TGTGCCAGCATGGGAGGGGGGACTGAAGCTTTCTTT. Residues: CASMGGGTEAFF.

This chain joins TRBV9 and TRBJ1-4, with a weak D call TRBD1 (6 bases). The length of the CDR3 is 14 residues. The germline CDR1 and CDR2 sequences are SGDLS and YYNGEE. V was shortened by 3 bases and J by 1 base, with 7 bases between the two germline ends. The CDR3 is CASSAGVTNEKLFF. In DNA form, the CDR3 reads TGTGCCAGCAGCGCAGGGGTAACTAATGAAAAACTGTTTTTT. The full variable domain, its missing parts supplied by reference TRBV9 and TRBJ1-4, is DSGVTQTPKHLITATGQRVTLRCSPRSGDLSVYWYQQSLDQGLQFLIQYYNGEERAKGNILERFSAQQFPDLHSELNLSSLELGDSALYFCASSAGVTNEKLFFGSGTQLSVL.

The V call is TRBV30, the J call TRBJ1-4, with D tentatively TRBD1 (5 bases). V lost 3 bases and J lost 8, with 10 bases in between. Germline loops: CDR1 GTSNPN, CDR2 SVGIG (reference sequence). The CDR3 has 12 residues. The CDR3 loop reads CAWSRGLEKLFF. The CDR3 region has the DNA TGTGCCTGGAGCCGGGGACTCGAAAAACTGTTTTTT.

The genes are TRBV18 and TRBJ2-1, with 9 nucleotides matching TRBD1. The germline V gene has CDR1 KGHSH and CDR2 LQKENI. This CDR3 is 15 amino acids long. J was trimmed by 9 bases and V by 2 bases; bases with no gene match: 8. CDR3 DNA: TGTGCCAGCTCACCAGACAGGGGGAGTGGAGGTGAGCAGTTCTTC. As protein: CASSPDRGSGGEQFF.

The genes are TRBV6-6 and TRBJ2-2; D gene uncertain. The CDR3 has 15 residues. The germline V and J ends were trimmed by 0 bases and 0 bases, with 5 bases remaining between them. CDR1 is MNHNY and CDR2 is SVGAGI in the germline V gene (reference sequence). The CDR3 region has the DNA TGTGCCAGCAGTTACTCGCCGGCGAACACCGGGGAGCTGTTTTTT. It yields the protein CASSYSPANTGELFF.

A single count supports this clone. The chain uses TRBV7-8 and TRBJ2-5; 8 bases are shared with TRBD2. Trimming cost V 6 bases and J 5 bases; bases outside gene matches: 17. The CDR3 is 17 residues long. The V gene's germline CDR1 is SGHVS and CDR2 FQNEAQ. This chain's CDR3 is CASRLSGGVLVQETQYF. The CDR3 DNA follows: TGTGCCAGCAGGCTATCGGGGGGGGTTTTGGTTCAGGAGACCCAGTACTTC. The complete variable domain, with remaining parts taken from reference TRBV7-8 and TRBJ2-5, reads GAGVSQSPRYKVAKRGQDVALRCDPISGHVSLFWYQQALGQGPEFLTYFQNEAQLDKSGLPSDRFFAERPEGSVSTLKIQRTQQEDSAVYLCASRLSGGVLVQETQYFGPGTRLLVL.

DNA for the CDR3: TGTGCCAGCAGTGAATTGGGAATCGCGGGTGGAGAGACCCAGTACTTC. Its protein is CASSELGIAGGETQYF. This chain connects TRBV25-1 to TRBJ2-5, with D possibly matching TRBD2 (5 bases). Between the trimmed V and J ends, which lost 1 base and 4 bases, there was a span of 16 bases. The CDR3 spans 16 residues. Germline lookup yields CDR1 MGHDK and CDR2 SYGVNS.

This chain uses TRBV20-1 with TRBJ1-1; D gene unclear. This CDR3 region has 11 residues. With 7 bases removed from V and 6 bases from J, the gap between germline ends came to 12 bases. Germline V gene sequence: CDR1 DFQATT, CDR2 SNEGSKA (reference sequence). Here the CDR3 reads CSVATLAEAFF. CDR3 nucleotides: TGCAGTGTCGCCACTTTGGCTGAAGCTTTCTTT.

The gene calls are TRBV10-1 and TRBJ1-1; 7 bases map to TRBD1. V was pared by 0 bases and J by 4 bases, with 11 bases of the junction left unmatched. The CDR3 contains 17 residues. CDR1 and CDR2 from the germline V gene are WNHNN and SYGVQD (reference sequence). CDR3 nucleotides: TGCGCCAGCAGTGAGTCCCAGCTCGAGACAGGGAGCACTGAAGCTTTCTTT. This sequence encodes CASSESQLETGSTEAFF.

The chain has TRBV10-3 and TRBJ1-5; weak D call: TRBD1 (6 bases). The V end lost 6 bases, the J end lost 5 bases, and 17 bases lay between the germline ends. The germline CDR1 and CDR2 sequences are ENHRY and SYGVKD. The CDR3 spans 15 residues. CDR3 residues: CAIRGAADSDQPQHF. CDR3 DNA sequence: TGTGCCATCAGGGGGGCGGCGGACAGCGATCAGCCCCAGCATTTT.

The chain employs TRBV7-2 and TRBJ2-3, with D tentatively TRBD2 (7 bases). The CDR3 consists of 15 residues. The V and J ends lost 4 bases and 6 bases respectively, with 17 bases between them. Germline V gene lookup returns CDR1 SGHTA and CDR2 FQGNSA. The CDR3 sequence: CASSSSAGGRDTQYF. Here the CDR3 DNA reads TGTGCCAGCAGCTCTTCCGCCGGGGGGCGGGATACGCAGTATTTT.

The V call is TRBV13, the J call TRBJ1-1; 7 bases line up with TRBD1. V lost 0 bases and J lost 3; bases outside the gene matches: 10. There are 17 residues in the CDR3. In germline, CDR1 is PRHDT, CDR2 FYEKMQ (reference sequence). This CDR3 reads CASSLGRTRQGHTEAFF. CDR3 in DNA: TGTGCCAGCAGCTTAGGGCGCACCAGACAGGGCCACACTGAAGCTTTCTTT.

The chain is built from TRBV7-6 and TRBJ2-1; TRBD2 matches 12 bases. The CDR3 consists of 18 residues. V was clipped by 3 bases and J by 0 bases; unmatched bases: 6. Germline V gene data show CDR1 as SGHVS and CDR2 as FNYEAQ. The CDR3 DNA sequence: TGTGCCAGCAGCTTTTTTACTAGCGGGGGGAGCTCCTACAATGAGCAGTTCTTC. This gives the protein CASSFFTSGGSSYNEQFF.

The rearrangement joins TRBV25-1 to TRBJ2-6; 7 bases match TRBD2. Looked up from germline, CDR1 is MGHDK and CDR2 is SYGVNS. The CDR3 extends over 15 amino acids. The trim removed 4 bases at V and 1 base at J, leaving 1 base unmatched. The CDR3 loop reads CASSAGGSGANVLTF. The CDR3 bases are TGTGCCAGCAGTGCCGGGGGGTCTGGGGCCAACGTCCTGACTTTC.

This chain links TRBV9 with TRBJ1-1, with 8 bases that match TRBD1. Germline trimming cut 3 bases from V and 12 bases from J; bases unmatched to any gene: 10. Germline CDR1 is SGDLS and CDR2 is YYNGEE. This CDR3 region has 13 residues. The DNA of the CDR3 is TGTGCCAGCAGCGCAGGACAGGGAACGGTTTCTTTCTTT. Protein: CASSAGQGTVSFF.

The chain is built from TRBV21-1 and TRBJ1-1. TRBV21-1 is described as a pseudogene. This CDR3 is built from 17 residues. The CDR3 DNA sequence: TGTGCCAGCAGCAAACCCTATCCGGAGGGCCGGGGTACTGAAGCTTTCTTT. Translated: CASSKPYPEGRGTEAFF.

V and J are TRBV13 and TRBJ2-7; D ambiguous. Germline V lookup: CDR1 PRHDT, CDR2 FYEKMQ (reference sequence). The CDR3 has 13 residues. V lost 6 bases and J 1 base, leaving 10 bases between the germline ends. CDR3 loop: CASRAQSSYEQYF. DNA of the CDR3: TGTGCCAGCAGGGCACAGAGTTCCTACGAGCAGTACTTC.